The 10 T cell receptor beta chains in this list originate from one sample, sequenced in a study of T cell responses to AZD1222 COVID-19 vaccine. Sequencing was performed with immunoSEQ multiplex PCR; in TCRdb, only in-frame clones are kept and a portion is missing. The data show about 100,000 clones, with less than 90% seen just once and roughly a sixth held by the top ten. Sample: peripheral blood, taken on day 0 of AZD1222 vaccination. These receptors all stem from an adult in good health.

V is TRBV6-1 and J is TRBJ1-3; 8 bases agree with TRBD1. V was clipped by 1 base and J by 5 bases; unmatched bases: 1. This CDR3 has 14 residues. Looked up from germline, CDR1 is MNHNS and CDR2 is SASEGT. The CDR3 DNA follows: TGTGCCAGCAGTGAAGGACAGGGGCGAAACACCATATATTTT. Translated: CASSEGQGRNTIYF.

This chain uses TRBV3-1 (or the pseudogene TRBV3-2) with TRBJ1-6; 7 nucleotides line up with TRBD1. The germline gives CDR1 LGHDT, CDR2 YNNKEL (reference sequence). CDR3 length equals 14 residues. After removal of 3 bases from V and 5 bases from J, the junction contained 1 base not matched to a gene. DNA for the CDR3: TGTGCCAGCAGCCATGGGACAGATAATTCACCCCTCCACTTT. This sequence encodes CASSHGTDNSPLHF.

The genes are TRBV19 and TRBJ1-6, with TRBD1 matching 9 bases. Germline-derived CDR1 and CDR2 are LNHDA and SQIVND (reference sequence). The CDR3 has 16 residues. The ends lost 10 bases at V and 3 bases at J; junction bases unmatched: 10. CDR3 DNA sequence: TGTGCCACGAAGACGGGACAGGGATTCTATAATTCACCCCTCCACTTT. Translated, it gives CATKTGQGFYNSPLHF.

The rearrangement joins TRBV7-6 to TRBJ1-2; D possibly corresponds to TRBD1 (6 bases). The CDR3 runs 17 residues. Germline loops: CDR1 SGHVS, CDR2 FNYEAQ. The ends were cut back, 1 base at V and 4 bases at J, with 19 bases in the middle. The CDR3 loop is CASSLGGGGRQSYGYTF. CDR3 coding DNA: TGTGCCAGCAGCTTAGGAGGGGGGGGCCGACAAAGCTATGGCTACACCTTC. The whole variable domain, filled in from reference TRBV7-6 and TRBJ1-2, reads GAGVSQSPRYKVTKRGQDVALRCDPISGHVSLYWYRQALGQGPEFLTYFNYEAQQDKSGLPNDRFSAERPEGSISTLTIQRTEQRDSAMYRCASSLGGGGRQSYGYTFGSGTRLTVV.

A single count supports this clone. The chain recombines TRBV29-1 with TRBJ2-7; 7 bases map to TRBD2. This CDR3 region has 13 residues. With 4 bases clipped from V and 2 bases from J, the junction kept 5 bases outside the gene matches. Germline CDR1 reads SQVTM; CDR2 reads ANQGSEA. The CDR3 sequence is CSVGRGLTYEQYF. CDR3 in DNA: TGCAGCGTTGGGAGGGGACTAACCTACGAGCAGTACTTC.

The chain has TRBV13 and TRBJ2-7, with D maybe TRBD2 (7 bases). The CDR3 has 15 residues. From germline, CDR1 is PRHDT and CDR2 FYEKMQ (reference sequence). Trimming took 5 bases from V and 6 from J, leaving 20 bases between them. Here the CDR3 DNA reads TGTGCCAGCAGCCCTATACGGGGGGCAGGAGGCGAGCAGTACTTC. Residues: CASSPIRGAGGEQYF.

Here the CDR3 DNA reads TGTGCCAGTAGTTTGGGACAGCTCAATGAAAAACTGTTTTTT. This gives the protein CASSLGQLNEKLFF. The rearrangement links TRBV19 to TRBJ1-4; 7 bases match TRBD1. The junction had 5 bases not matched to a gene; V was cut back by 5 bases and J by 5 bases. The CDR3 runs 14 residues. Germline CDR1 is LNHDA and CDR2 is SQIVND (reference sequence).

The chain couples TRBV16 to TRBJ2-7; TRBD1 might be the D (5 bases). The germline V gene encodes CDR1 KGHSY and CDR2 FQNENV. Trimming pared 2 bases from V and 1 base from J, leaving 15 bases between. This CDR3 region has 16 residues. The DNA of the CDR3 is TGTGCCAGCAGCCAACCCTCGGGCAGGGCTTCCTACGAGCAGTACTTC. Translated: CASSQPSGRASYEQYF.

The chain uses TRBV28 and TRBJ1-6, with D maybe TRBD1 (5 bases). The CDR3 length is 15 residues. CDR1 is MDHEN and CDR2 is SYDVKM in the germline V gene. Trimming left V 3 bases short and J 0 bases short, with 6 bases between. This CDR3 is CASSFDSSYNSPLHF. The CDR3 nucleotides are TGTGCCAGCAGTTTCGACAGCTCCTATAATTCACCCCTCCACTTT.

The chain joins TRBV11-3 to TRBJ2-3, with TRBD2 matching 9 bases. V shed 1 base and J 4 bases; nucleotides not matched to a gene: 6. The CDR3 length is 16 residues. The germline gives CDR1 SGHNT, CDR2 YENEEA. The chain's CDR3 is CASSLAASGAADTQYF. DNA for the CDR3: TGTGCCAGCAGCTTAGCGGCTAGCGGGGCGGCAGATACGCAGTATTTT. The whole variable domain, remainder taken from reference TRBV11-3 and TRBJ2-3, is EAGVVQSPRYKIIEKKQPVAFWCNPISGHNTLYWYLQNLGQGPELLIRYENEEAVDDSQLPKDRFSAERLKGVDSTLKIQPAELGDSAVYLCASSLAASGAADTQYFGPGTRLTVL.